This T cell receptor (beta chain) was observed in a study of blood T cell repertoires in COVID-19 (dated by TCRdb to the early 2020s). In the study overall: Samples from collaborators originated in the United States, Italy and Spain and spanned both the acute and convalescent phases of COVID-19. The material from the prospective study consisted of cDNA or gDNA derived from T cells, B-cell-depleted T cells, or PBMCs. Subjects who had been exposed to COVID-19, were actively infected with it, or had recovered from it provided the deeply sampled blood TCRbeta repertoires that made up the dataset. The repertoires were made available in a free public database intended to serve as a resource for research on the immune response to SARS-CoV-2. Samples came from the ongoing ImmuneRACE study (first 160 participants) plus 1,254 subjects from 6 global collaborators. Nearly every sample came with metadata listing a de-identified subject ID, COVID-19 status, age in years and sex. HLA class I and class II types, where available, came from metadata supplied by the sample provider rather than from assay-based typing. What the study reported, not specific to this receptor: The amount of clinical and demographic metadata varied by source and participant and was provided uncurated.

Each collaborating institution followed its own protocols to collect whole blood in K2EDTA tubes. Collaborator samples were shipped for TCRbeta analysis as frozen whole blood, isolated PBMCs, or DNA extracted from either sample type. This clone was observed a single time. Its antigen is currently not known. No much larger clone exists at a distance of one base, and base qualities are not known. V lost 6 bases and J lost 6 bases; the stretch between them is 12 bases long. As encoded in the germline V gene, CDR1 is LGHNA while CDR2 is YSLEER. The CDR3, from cysteine to phenylalanine, totals 14 residues. Just CDR3 DNA is preserved here, 42 bases in frame from base 1. TCRbeta CDR3 regions were amplified from genomic DNA by means of the immunoSEQ Assay, a bias-controlled multiplex PCR. For the original study's pipeline: Within the assay, amplification of reference gene primers was used to estimate how many nucleated cells each sample contained. Sequence reads were collapsed and filtered to measure the absolute abundance of every unique TCRbeta CDR3 rearrangement. For each sample, productive Simpson clonality was calculated as the square root of Simpson's diversity index over productive rearrangements. The clones in this table, taken by TCRdb from immuneACCESS, are in-frame only. Not every clone is retained; where verified, under half of the shortfall comes from an unresolved V gene, and the cause of the rest is unknown. D and trimming were read from the DNA, whereas the V and J calls and clone size are those reported in that table. This sample lists roughly 33,000 clones; about 87% were detected once. In total, the top ten clones hold around a tenth of the sample.

This receptor was obtained from a man at least 80 years old with active COVID-19. The chain was built from TRBV4-3 and TRBJ1-6; matching of 6 bases hints at TRBD1 as the D gene. Specimen: peripheral blood. CDR3 protein: CASRRTGFNSPLHF. The DNA sequence follows: TGCGCCAGCAGACGAACAGGGTTTAATTCACCCCTCCACTTT.